This T cell receptor beta chain was sequenced during a study of blood T cell repertoires in COVID-19. Study details: Samples of COVID-19 (acute and convalescent) were obtained from the United States, Italy and Spain. In each case, the material was cDNA or gDNA derived from T cells, B-cell-depleted T cells, or PBMCs.

This clone was counted a single time. Profiling relied on immunoSEQ multiplex PCR, and the TCRdb table lists in-frame clones only, not all of them. The repertoire holds 62,000 or so clones, 80% to 90% seen once, with about 2.3% in the top ten. In germline, CDR1 is SGHAT, CDR2 FQDESV (reference sequence). There are 16 residues in the CDR3. The V and J ends lost 2 bases and 2 bases respectively, with 12 bases between them. The sequencing sample was made of peripheral blood. The clonotype was recovered from a human donor in a cohort sampled during active COVID-19. This rearrangement joins TRBV11-1 to TRBJ2-2; a weak D match, TRBD1 (6 bases). This chain's CDR3 is CASSLRGTTNTGELFF. The CDR3 bases are TGTGCCAGCAGCTTAAGGGGGACAACTAACACCGGGGAGCTGTTTTTT. Drawing the rest from reference TRBV11-1 and TRBJ2-2, the complete variable domain is EAEVAQSPRYKITEKSQAVAFWCDPISGHATLYWYRQILGQGPELLVQFQDESVVDDSQLPKDRFSAERLKGVDSTLKIQPAELGDSAMYLCASSLRGTTNTGELFFGEGSRLTVL.